The source of this T cell receptor (beta chain) is a study of T-cell reconstitution after alpha-beta-depleted transplantation in children. Researchers prepared the TCRbeta library using unique molecular identifiers, the study reports. TCRdb re-analysed the PCR reads in MiXCR, keeping a single row per CDR3 protein. The sample yields around 500,000 distinct CDR3 sequences, 9.5% to 15% seen once. V shed 4 bases and J 1 base; nucleotides not matched to a gene: 9. CDR3 length equals 17 residues. The germline gives CDR1 LGHDT, CDR2 YNNKEL (reference sequence). The J gene is TRBJ2-3, the V gene TRBV3-1; TRBD2 matches 9 bases. This TCR was recovered from a human donor who donated a stem cell graft to a child with combined immunodeficiency. This material consisted of PBMCs from the stem cell graft donor, taken from the stem cell graft. The CDR3 DNA reads as TGTGCCAGCAGCCCCGCGCGGGGGGGCGGGGGCACAGATACGCAGTATTTT. Amino acids: CASSPARGGGGTDTQYF.